One sample yielded the 9 T cell receptor beta chains listed below, sequenced in a study of human T cells and chemical hapten exposure. Whole blood, unfractionated, served as the material for total RNA extraction. TCRdb recomputed calls from the 5' RACE reads with MiXCR, one row per CDR3 protein. The data contain about 140,000 distinct CDR3 sequences, 4.1% of them singletons. These receptors came from a female donor in good health.

Many counts were recorded for this clonotype. J is TRBJ2-3 and V is TRBV7-2, with 8 nucleotides matching TRBD2. This CDR3 comprises 18 residues. Germline V lookup: CDR1 SGHTA, CDR2 FQGNSA. The junction had 10 bases not matched to a gene; V was cut back by 1 base and J by 1 base. Here the CDR3 DNA reads TGTGCCAGCAGCTTAGGTGGGGGAGCGGGGGTTGGCACAGATACGCAGTATTTT. Amino acid sequence: CASSLGGGAGVGTDTQYF.

The table lists this clonotype with many counts. This sequence joins TRBV12-3 or TRBV12-4 and TRBJ1-4, with 7 positions matching TRBD1. With V trimmed by 6 bases and J by 8 bases, 9 bases remained unmatched. There are 14 residues in the CDR3. The CDR3 protein is CASRATGSEEKLFF. As DNA, the CDR3 is TGTGCCAGCAGAGCGACAGGGAGCGAGGAAAAACTGTTTTTT.

This clonotype was counted at least ten times. The chain recombines TRBV7-3 with TRBJ2-1, with TRBD1 as a possible D gene (5 bases). The length of the CDR3 is 13 residues. The germline gives CDR1 SGHTA, CDR2 FQGTGA. Trimming shortened V by 5 bases and J by 6 bases, and 11 bases separated the two germline ends. This CDR3 is CASSVSRGNEQFF. The DNA for the CDR3 is TGTGCCAGCAGCGTATCAAGGGGCAATGAGCAGTTCTTC.

This clonotype was detected only a few times. A single base separates this from a much larger clone, so it may be a read error. J is TRBJ2-3 and V is TRBV12-3 or TRBV12-4, with D perhaps given as TRBD1 or TRBD2 (6 bases each). The V end was cut by 2 bases, the J end by 6 bases, with 12 bases between. This CDR3 comprises 14 residues. CDR3 DNA sequence: TGTGCCAGCAGTTTAAGTGGGGGGCCCGATACGCAGTATTTT. Residues: CASSLSGGPDTQYF.

This clonotype was observed at least ten times. CDR3 bases: TGTGCCAGCAGCTTAAGGGCGGCTTCCTACGAGCAGTACTTC. Translated: CASSLRAASYEQYF. The rearrangement links TRBV7-2 to TRBJ2-7; unclear D gene. Trimming took 2 bases from V and 1 from J, leaving 9 bases between them. CDR1 and CDR2 (germline): SGHTA, FQGNSA. CDR3 length: 14 residues.

The sample holds many counts of this clonotype. This chain uses TRBV7-2 with TRBJ2-1; D remains ambiguous. Germline V gene data show CDR1 as SGHTA and CDR2 as FQGNSA. The CDR3 is 10 residues long. V was clipped by 8 bases and J by 4 bases, with 3 bases between them. The CDR3 DNA reads as TGTGCCAGCGGGTACAATGAGCAGTTCTTC. This gives the protein CASGYNEQFF.

This clonotype was observed many times. The chain has TRBV24-1 and TRBJ2-3; 9 nucleotides align to TRBD1. V trimming: 7 bases; J trimming: 2 bases; junction bases outside the gene matches: 9. Germline CDR1 KGHDR, CDR2 SFDVKD. CDR3 length: 16 amino acids. The CDR3 DNA sequence: TGTGCCACCAGCCGAGGAACAGGGGGCACCACAGATACGCAGTATTTT. Protein: CATSRGTGGTTDTQYF.

This clonotype was recorded many times. The chain's CDR3 is CASTSLVGAGTDTQYF. The CDR3 nucleotides are TGTGCCAGCACCTCCCTAGTAGGTGCAGGCACAGATACGCAGTATTTT. The genes are TRBV27 and TRBJ2-3; D call uncertain. The CDR3 has 16 amino acids. Trimming stripped 7 bases from V and 1 base from J, with 18 bases between. The germline CDR1 and CDR2 sequences are MNHEY and SMNVEV (reference sequence).

This clonotype showed up many times. The V and J genes are TRBV5-6 and TRBJ1-2; D is ambiguous. This CDR3 comprises 14 residues. Per the germline V gene, CDR1 is SGHDT and CDR2 is YYEEEE. The ends were cut back, 4 bases at V and 2 bases at J, with 12 bases in the middle. The CDR3 protein is CASSPSRQNYGYTF. The CDR3 coding sequence is TGTGCCAGCAGCCCAAGTCGGCAGAACTATGGCTACACCTTC.